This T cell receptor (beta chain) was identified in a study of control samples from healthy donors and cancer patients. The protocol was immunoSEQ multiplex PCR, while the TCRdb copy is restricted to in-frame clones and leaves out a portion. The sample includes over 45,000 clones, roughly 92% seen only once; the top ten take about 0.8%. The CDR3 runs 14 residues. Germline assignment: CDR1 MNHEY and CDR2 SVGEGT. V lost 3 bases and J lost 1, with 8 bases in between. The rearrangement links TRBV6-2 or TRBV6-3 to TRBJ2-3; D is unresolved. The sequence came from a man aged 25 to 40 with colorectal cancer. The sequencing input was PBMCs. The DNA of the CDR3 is TGTGCCAGCAGTTATCTGTTGCGCACAGATACGCAGTATTTT. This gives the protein CASSYLLRTDTQYF.